The following is a T cell receptor (beta chain) sequence with its context. Seattle's enrolled individuals joined amid active infection and were then monitored longitudinally. In the original analysis: Reference gene primer amplification in the assay estimated nucleated cell counts. Some clones are missing from TCRdb's copy, which holds only in-frame ones; the method was immunoSEQ multiplex PCR. V and J calls and clone size are those listed in that table; D and trimming were worked out from the DNA. The repertoire holds 250,000 to 400,000 clones, about 91% seen once, with about 1.5% in the top ten. Trimming shortened V by 2 bases and J by 7 bases, and 17 bases separated the two germline ends. CDR3 length equals 15 residues. Germline lookup yields CDR1 LNHDA and CDR2 SQIVND (reference sequence). This specimen belongs to a study of blood T cell repertoires in COVID-19. Study background: The United States, Italy and Spain were the sources of the acute and convalescent COVID-19 samples. Nucleic acid was either cDNA or gDNA, and it came from T cells, B-cell-depleted T cells, or PBMCs.

The TCR comes from a woman between 25 and 40 years old with COVID-19, enrolled during active disease. The sequenced sample was peripheral blood. The chain has TRBV19 and TRBJ1-2, with D uncertain. The CDR3 DNA sequence: TGTGCCAGTAGTATAACCCGCCCTGCACTCCGTGGCTACACCTTC. Translating gives CASSITRPALRGYTF.